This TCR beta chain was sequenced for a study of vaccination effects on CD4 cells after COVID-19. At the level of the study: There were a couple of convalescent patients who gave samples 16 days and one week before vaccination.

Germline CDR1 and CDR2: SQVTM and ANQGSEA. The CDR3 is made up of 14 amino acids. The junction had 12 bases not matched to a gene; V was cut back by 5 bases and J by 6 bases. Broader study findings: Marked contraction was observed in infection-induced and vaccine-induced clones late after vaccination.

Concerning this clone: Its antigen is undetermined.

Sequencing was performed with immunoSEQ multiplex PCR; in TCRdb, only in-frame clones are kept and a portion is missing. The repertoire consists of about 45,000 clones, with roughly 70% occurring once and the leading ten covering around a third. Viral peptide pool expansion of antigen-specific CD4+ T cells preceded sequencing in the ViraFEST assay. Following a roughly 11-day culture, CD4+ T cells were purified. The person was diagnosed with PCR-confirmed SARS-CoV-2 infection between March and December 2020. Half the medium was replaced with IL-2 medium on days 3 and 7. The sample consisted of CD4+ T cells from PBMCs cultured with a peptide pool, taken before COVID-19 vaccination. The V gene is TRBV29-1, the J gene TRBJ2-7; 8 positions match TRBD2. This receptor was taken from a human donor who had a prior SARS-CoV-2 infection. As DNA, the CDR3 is TGCAGCGTTTCGAGGCGAGCGGGGGTTTCCGAGCAGTACTTC. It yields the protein CSVSRRAGVSEQYF.